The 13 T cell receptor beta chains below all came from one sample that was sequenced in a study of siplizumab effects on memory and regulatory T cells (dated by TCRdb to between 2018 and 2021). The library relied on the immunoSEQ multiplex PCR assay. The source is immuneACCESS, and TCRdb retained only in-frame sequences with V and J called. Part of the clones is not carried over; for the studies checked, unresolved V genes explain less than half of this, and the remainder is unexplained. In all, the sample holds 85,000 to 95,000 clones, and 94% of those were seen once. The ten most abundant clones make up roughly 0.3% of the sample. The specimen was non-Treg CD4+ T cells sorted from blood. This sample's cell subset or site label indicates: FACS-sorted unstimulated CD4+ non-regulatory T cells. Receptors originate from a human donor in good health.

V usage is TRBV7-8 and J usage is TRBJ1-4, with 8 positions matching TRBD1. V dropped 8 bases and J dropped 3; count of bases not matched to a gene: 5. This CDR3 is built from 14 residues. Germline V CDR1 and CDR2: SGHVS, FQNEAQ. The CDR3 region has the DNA TGTGCCAGCGGCCAGACAGGGGCTAATGAAAAACTGTTTTTT. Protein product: CASGQTGANEKLFF.

Here the CDR3 DNA reads TGCGCCAGCAGAGGCAGGGCAGCAACTAATGAAAAACTGTTTTTT. As protein: CASRGRAATNEKLFF. The rearrangement joins TRBV10-1 to TRBJ1-4, with D tentatively TRBD1 (5 bases). Trimming took 6 bases from V and 0 from J, leaving 11 bases between them. This CDR3 is 15 amino acids long. The V gene's germline CDR1 is WNHNN and CDR2 SYGVQD (reference sequence).

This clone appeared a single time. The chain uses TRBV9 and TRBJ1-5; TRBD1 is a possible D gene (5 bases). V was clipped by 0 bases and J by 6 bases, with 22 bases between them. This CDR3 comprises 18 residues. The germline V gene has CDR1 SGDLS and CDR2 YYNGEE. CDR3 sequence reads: CASSVVWGRRRPPQPQHF. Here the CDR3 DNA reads TGTGCCAGCAGCGTAGTGTGGGGCCGAAGGAGGCCCCCTCAGCCCCAGCATTTT.

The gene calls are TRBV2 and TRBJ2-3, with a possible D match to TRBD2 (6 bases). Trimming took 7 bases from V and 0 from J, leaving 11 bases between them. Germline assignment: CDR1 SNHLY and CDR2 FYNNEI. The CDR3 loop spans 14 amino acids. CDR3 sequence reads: CASTRGSSTDTQYF. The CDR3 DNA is TGTGCCAGCACGCGGGGCTCAAGCACAGATACGCAGTATTTT.

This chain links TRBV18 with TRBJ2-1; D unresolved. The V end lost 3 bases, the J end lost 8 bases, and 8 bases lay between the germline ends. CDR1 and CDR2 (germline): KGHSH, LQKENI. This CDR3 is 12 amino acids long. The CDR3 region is CASSPLGYEQFF. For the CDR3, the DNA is TGTGCCAGCTCACCTCTAGGGTATGAGCAGTTCTTC. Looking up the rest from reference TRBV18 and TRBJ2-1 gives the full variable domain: NAGVMQNPRHLVRRRGQEARLRCSPMKGHSHVYWYRQLPEEGLKFMVYLQKENIIDESGMPKERFSAEFPKEGPSILRIQQVVRGDSAAYFCASSPLGYEQFFGPGTRLTVL.

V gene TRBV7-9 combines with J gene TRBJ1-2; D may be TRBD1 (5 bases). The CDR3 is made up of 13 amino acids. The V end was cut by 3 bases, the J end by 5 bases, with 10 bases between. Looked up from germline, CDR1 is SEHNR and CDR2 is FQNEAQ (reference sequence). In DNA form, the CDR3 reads TGTGCCAGCAGCTTTGGGGGACTTTATGGCTACACCTTC. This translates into CASSFGGLYGYTF.

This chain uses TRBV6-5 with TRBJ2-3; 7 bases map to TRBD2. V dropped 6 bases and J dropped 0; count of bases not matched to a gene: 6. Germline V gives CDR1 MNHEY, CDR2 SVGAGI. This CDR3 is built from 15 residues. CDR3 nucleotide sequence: TGTGCCAGCAGCCGACTAGCTGCTAGCACAGATACGCAGTATTTT. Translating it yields CASSRLAASTDTQYF.

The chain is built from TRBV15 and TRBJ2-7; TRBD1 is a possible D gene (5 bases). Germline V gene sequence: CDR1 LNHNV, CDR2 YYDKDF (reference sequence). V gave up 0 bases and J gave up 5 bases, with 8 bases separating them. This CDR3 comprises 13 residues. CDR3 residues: CATSRERQNEQYF. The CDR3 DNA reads TGTGCCACCAGCAGAGAACGACAGAACGAGCAGTACTTC.

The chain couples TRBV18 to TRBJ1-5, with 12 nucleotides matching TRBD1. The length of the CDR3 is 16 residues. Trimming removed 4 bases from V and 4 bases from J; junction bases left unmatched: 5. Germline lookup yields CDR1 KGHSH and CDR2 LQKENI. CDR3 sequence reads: CASSLMGQGANQPQHF. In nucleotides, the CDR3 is TGTGCCAGCTCACTAATGGGACAGGGGGCGAATCAGCCCCAGCATTTT.

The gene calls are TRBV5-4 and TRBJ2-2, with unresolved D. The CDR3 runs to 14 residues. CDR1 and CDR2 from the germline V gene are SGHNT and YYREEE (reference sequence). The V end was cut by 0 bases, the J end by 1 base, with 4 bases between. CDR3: CASSLDQNTGELFF. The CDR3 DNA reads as TGTGCCAGCAGCTTGGACCAGAACACCGGGGAGCTGTTTTTT.

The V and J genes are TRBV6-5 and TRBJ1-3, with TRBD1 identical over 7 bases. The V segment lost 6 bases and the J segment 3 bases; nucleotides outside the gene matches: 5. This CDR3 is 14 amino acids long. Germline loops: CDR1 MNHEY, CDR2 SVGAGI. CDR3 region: CASRRQGGGNTIYF. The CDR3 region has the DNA TGTGCCAGCAGGAGACAGGGAGGTGGAAACACCATATATTTT.

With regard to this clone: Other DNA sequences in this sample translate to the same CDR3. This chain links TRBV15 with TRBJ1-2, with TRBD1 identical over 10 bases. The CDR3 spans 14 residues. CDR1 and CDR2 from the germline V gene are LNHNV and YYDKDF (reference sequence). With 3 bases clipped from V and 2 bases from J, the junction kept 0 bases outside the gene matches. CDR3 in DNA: TGTGCCACCAGCAGGGACAGGGGGAACTATGGCTACACCTTC. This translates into CATSRDRGNYGYTF.

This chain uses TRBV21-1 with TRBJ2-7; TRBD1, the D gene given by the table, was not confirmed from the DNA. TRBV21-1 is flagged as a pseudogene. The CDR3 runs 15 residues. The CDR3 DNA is TGTGCCAGCAGCAACCGGGACAGGGCCAACTACGAGCAGTACTTC. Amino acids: CASSNRDRANYEQYF.